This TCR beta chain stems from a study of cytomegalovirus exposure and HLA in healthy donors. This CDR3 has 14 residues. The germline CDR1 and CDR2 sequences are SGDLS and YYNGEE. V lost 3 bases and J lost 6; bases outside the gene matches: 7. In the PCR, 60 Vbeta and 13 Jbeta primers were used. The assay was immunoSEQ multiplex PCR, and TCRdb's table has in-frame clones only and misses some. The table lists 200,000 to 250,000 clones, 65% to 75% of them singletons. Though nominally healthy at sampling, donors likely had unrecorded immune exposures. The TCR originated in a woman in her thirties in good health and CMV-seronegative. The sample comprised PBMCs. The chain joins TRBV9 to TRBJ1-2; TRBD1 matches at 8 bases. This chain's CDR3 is CASSGGQEGDGYTF. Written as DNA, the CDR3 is TGTGCCAGCAGCGGGGGACAGGAGGGCGATGGCTACACCTTC. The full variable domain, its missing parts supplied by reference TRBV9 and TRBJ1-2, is DSGVTQTPKHLITATGQRVTLRCSPRSGDLSVYWYQQSLDQGLQFLIQYYNGEERAKGNILERFSAQQFPDLHSELNLSSLELGDSALYFCASSGGQEGDGYTFGSGTRLTVV.